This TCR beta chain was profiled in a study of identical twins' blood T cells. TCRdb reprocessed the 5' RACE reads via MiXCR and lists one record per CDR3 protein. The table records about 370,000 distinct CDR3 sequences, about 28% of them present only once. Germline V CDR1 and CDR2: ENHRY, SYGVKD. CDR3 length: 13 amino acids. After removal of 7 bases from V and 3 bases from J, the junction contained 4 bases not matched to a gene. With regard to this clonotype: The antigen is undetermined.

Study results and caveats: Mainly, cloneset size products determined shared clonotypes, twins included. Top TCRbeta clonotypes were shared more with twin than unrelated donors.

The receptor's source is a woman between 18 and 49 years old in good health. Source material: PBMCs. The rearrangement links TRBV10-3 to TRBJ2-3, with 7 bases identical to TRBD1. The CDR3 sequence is CAIKDRDTDTQYF. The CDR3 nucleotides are TGTGCCATCAAAGACAGGGATACAGATACGCAGTATTTT.